This TCR beta chain was found in a study of shared clonotypes between healthy human individuals. General study findings and limits: Sharing across several donors was seen in 4.5% to 5.5% of naive CD4 clonotypes. Read depth was anticipated to influence clonotype sharing among donors. It was only blood that was sampled, and tissue repertoires likely differ.

V was pared by 4 bases and J by 0 bases, with 11 bases of the junction left unmatched. Germline CDR1 and CDR2: ENHRY and SYGVKD. CDR3 length: 18 amino acids. Comments on this clone: Its antigen is currently unknown.

In the authors' methods: ImmunoSEQ supplied junction-only sequences lacking quality scores, so filtering was different. Method: immunoSEQ multiplex PCR; TCRdb's copy keeps in-frame clones and lacks some. D and trimming were read from the DNA, whereas the V and J calls and clone size are those reported in that table. The repertoire holds around 1.1 million clones, with 70% to 80% as singletons. V usage is TRBV10-3 and J usage is TRBJ1-3, with 8 positions matching TRBD1. The sample was memory CD4+ T cells from PBMCs. Subset indicated: CD45RA-negative fraction. The receptor was isolated from a man younger than 35 in good health. Some clones in this sample may be carry-over from other donors' samples. In DNA, the CDR3 is TGTGCCATCAGTGGGAACAGGGGGGTATTTAACTCTGGAAACACCATATATTTT. Its protein product is CAISGNRGVFNSGNTIYF.